One and the same sample provided the 21 T cell receptor beta chains below, sequenced in a study of a mutant IDH1 vaccine in newly diagnosed glioma. Regarding time point: week 23, last vaccination. A 20-mer mutant IDH1 peptide at 300 ug was injected subcutaneously with topical imiquimod. Their antigen targets remain unknown. Assay used: immunoSEQ multiplex PCR; TCRdb lists only in-frame clones, some missing. The sample consists of 58,000 or so clones, about 90% of them appearing once. The sequences come from PBMCs, collected from a glioma patient whose treatment included an IDH1 peptide vaccine. The origin of the receptors is a man aged 40-55 years with glioma.

The chain links TRBV18 to TRBJ2-2; D is possibly TRBD1 (6 bases). Looked up from germline, CDR1 is KGHSH and CDR2 is LQKENI. This CDR3 comprises 17 residues. V dropped 0 bases and J dropped 2 bases, with 13 bases sitting between them. The DNA for the CDR3 is TGTGCCAGCTCACCACCCGGGACAAGAATCAACACCGGGGAGCTGTTTTTT. Encoded protein: CASSPPGTRINTGELFF.

The gene calls are TRBV20-1 and TRBJ2-7, with 7 bases identical to TRBD1. The germline CDR1 and CDR2 sequences are DFQATT and SNEGSKA (reference sequence). This CDR3 is built from 11 residues. The ends lost 5 bases at V and 3 bases at J; junction bases unmatched: 1. The CDR3 spells CSAHRGYEQYF. In nucleotides, the CDR3 is TGCAGTGCTCACAGGGGCTACGAGCAGTACTTC.

This clone occurred once. The rearrangement joins TRBV29-1 to TRBJ2-1; D gene ambiguous. CDR1 and CDR2 from the germline V gene are SQVTM and ANQGSEA. Trimming removed 6 bases from V and 0 bases from J, with 3 bases in between. This CDR3 contains 11 residues. The DNA for the CDR3 is TGCAGCGTGAGCTCCTACAATGAGCAGTTCTTC. This gives the protein CSVSSYNEQFF.

The chain links TRBV27 to TRBJ2-7; TRBD2 might be the D (6 bases). Trimming shortened V by 3 bases and J by 5 bases, and 17 bases separated the two germline ends. CDR1 and CDR2 (germline): MNHEY, SMNVEV (reference sequence). The length of the CDR3 is 15 residues. The CDR3 coding sequence is TGTGCCAGCAGTTTGGTGGCAGCGGGTTATGACGAGCAGTACTTC. Translation: CASSLVAAGYDEQYF.

The chain uses TRBV6-4 and TRBJ2-3; D is ambiguous. The CDR3 is 13 amino acids. CDR1 MRHNA and CDR2 SNTAGT come from the germline V gene. Trimming cost V 5 bases and J 5 bases, with 11 bases left between them. CDR3 loop: CASSQGREDTQYF. As DNA, the CDR3 is TGTGCCAGCAGTCAAGGGCGCGAAGATACGCAGTATTTT.

This chain connects TRBV4-3 to TRBJ2-7; D possibly corresponds to TRBD1 (8 bases). Germline-derived CDR1 and CDR2 are LGHNA and YSLEER. V was clipped by 3 bases and J by 3 bases, with 21 bases between them. The CDR3 is 17 amino acids. The CDR3 region is CASSHGTGRASGYEQYF. The CDR3 DNA reads TGCGCCAGCAGCCATGGGACAGGTCGAGCTAGCGGCTACGAGCAGTACTTC.

The V gene is TRBV27, the J gene TRBJ2-7, with TRBD1 matching over 8 bases. CDR3 length: 15 amino acids. Looked up from germline, CDR1 is MNHEY and CDR2 is SMNVEV (reference sequence). After removal of 6 bases from V and 4 bases from J, the junction contained 11 bases not matched to a gene. The CDR3 nucleotides read TGTGCCAGCAGGGCAACAGGGGGTGACTTGTACGAGCAGTACTTC. As protein: CASRATGGDLYEQYF.

This clone was seen just once. The chain is built from TRBV10-2 and TRBJ2-7, with D perhaps matching TRBD2 (6 bases). The ends were cut back, 3 bases at V and 2 bases at J, with 8 bases in the middle. CDR3 size: 13 residues. The germline V gene encodes CDR1 WSHSY and CDR2 SAAADI. CDR3 nucleotide sequence: TGCGCCAGCAGTGACGCGGGAACCTACGAGCAGTACTTC. Translated, it gives CASSDAGTYEQYF.

This clone occurred a few times. The chain links TRBV2 to TRBJ1-2, with a weak D call TRBD1 (5 bases). This CDR3 comprises 11 residues. The V gene lost 11 bases and the J gene lost 4 bases, with 11 bases spanning the gap. Germline values: CDR1 SNHLY, CDR2 FYNNEI. CDR3 in DNA: TGTGCCCTTCAGGGCGGCTATGGCTACACCTTC. It is translated as CALQGGYGYTF.

In its sample, this clone was seen a few times. The chain has TRBV2 and TRBJ2-1; TRBD2 matches at 7 bases. The CDR3 spans 16 residues. V lost 6 bases, J lost 1 base, and 9 bases stayed unmatched. From germline, CDR1 is SNHLY and CDR2 FYNNEI. CDR3 sequence (DNA): TGTGCCAGCAGGCCCACTAGCGATTCATCCTACAATGAGCAGTTCTTC. This sequence encodes CASRPTSDSSYNEQFF. Using reference TRBV2 and TRBJ2-1 for the parts outside the CDR3, the full variable domain is EPEVTQTPSHQVTQMGQEVILRCVPISNHLYFYWYRQILGQKVEFLVSFYNNEISEKSEIFDDQFSVERPDGSNFTLKIRSTKLEDSAMYFCASRPTSDSSYNEQFFGPGTRLTVL.

The chain employs TRBV6-5 and TRBJ2-5, with D perhaps matching TRBD1 or TRBD2 (6 bases each). The CDR3 contains 15 residues. V was pared by 2 bases and J by 0 bases, with 10 bases between. Germline CDR1 and CDR2: MNHEY and SVGAGI. In DNA form, the CDR3 reads TGTGCCAGCAGTTACAGGGGGGCCGACCAAGAGACCCAGTACTTC. It is translated as CASSYRGADQETQYF.

V gene TRBV4-1 combines with J gene TRBJ2-7, with 11 nucleotides matching TRBD2. In germline, CDR1 is MGHRA, CDR2 YSYEKL. This CDR3 spans 15 amino acids. V shed 4 bases, J shed 2 bases, and the junction held 4 bases outside the gene matches. The CDR3 here is CASSPQTSGTYEQYF. The CDR3 coding sequence is TGCGCCAGCAGCCCTCAGACTAGCGGGACCTACGAGCAGTACTTC.

This clone was recorded only once. V usage is TRBV19 and J usage is TRBJ1-1; 9 bases line up with TRBD1. CDR1 is LNHDA, CDR2 SQIVND, per germline (reference sequence). The CDR3 extends over 16 amino acids. With 7 bases clipped from V and 1 base from J, the junction kept 10 bases outside the gene matches. Here the CDR3 reads CASINRGRVGNTEAFF. CDR3 sequence (DNA): TGTGCCAGTATAAACAGGGGGCGCGTGGGGAACACTGAAGCTTTCTTT.

V and J are TRBV27 and TRBJ2-1; 14 nucleotides agree with TRBD2. CDR1 and CDR2 from the germline V gene are MNHEY and SMNVEV (reference sequence). The CDR3 is 19 residues long. Trimming took 4 bases from V and 8 from J; bases not matched to a gene: 16. Here the CDR3 DNA reads TGTGCCAGCAGTTCTCGACTAGCGGGAGGGCCGAGCGCATCGCATGAGCAGTTCTTC. Its translation is CASSSRLAGGPSASHEQFF.

CDR3 bases: TGTGCCAGCAGTTATGTAAGGTCCTACAATGAGCAGTTCTTC. This sequence encodes CASSYVRSYNEQFF. V usage is TRBV6-5 and J usage is TRBJ2-1, with no clear D. The CDR3 loop spans 14 amino acids. Germline V gene data show CDR1 as MNHEY and CDR2 as SVGAGI. V lost 3 bases and J lost 1, with 7 bases in between.

The chain employs TRBV7-2 and TRBJ2-7; 9 bases are shared with TRBD1. CDR3 length: 13 residues. The germline CDR1 and CDR2 sequences are SGHTA and FQGNSA. V lost 4 bases and J lost 9; bases outside the gene matches: 7. DNA for the CDR3: TGTGCCAGCAGCTCCGGGACAGGGCCAGGGCAGTACTTC. It translates to CASSSGTGPGQYF.

This clone was detected a few times. This chain links TRBV5-1 with TRBJ2-1; TRBD1 is a possible D gene (6 bases). Germline CDR1 is SGHRS and CDR2 is YFSETQ. The CDR3 extends over 14 amino acids. The ends were cut back, 0 bases at V and 8 bases at J, with 12 bases in the middle. CDR3 DNA sequence: TGCGCCAGCAGCTTGGGGCAGGGGATCTATGAGCAGTTCTTC. Its protein is CASSLGQGIYEQFF.

This clone was picked up a small number of times. The chain links TRBV4-3 to TRBJ1-1; no definite D call. Germline V gives CDR1 LGHNA, CDR2 YSLEER. V was clipped by 5 bases and J by 0 bases, with 10 bases between them. This CDR3 comprises 14 residues. The CDR3 DNA reads TGCGCCAGCAGCAGAAGCGACATGAACACTGAAGCTTTCTTT. Translating it yields CASSRSDMNTEAFF.

The chain is built from TRBV4-1 and TRBJ2-1; 12 positions match TRBD2. CDR3 length equals 16 residues. Germline V gives CDR1 MGHRA, CDR2 YSYEKL. The V and J ends lost 5 bases and 8 bases, in that order; junction bases with no gene match: 10. CDR3 amino acids: CASSYVTSGSADEQFF. The CDR3 DNA sequence: TGCGCCAGCAGCTACGTGACTAGCGGGAGTGCGGATGAGCAGTTCTTC.

This rearrangement joins TRBV2 to TRBJ1-1, with D possibly being TRBD1 (6 bases). The CDR3 loop spans 16 amino acids. The germline gives CDR1 SNHLY, CDR2 FYNNEI. V was pared by 0 bases and J by 2 bases, with 13 bases between. CDR3 sequence reads: CASSEALGQSNTEAFF. The CDR3 region has the DNA TGTGCCAGCAGTGAAGCGCTTGGACAGTCAAACACTGAAGCTTTCTTT.

Concerning this clone: Additional DNA sequences in this sample encode the identical CDR3. The rearrangement uses TRBV7-2 and TRBJ2-1; D gene unclear. Deletions cut 1 base from V and 3 bases from J, with 1 base between. The CDR3 has 12 residues. CDR1 and CDR2 from the germline V gene are SGHTA and FQGNSA. In nucleotides, the CDR3 is TGTGCCAGCAGCTTAGGCTACAATGAGCAGTTCTTC. Amino acids: CASSLGYNEQFF.